The sequence of this T cell receptor (beta chain) was determined in a study of beta chain features in type 1 diabetes. The study's findings and limits: Among patients with Type 1 diabetes, TCRB CDR3s were moderately but significantly shorter in every one of the four CD4+ subsets.

All of the isolated RNA was reverse transcribed, so expressed TCRB transcripts were sequenced. Profiled with immunoSEQ multiplex PCR; TCRdb holds only in-frame clones, not every one. The sample shows hundreds of thousands of clones, approximately 10% of them seen only once. Germline assignment: CDR1 MNHNS and CDR2 SASEGT. Trimming removed 7 bases from V and 6 bases from J; junction bases left unmatched: 7. The CDR3 has 14 residues. Concerning this clone itself: What it binds is not known.

The clonotype comes from a man in his thirties or forties with type 1 diabetes. Sequencing used naive CD4+ T cells from blood. The gene calls are TRBV6-1 and TRBJ2-5, with TRBD2 identical over 11 bases. This CDR3 reads CASKLAGGGKTQYF. CDR3 sequence (DNA): TGTGCCAGCAAATTAGCGGGGGGGGGAAAGACCCAGTACTTC.